This T cell receptor (beta chain) was observed in a study of blood T cells in healthy people across ages. In germline, CDR1 is MNHNY, CDR2 SVGAGI (reference sequence). The CDR3 runs 12 residues. V gave up 4 bases and J gave up 11 bases, with 9 bases separating them. With respect to this clonotype: The target antigen is unknown.

Together with a sample-barcoded 5' primer, a J-beta primer mix was included in a second PCR lasting about 7 to 11 cycles. Each single sample gave us at least 2.5 million CDR3-containing paired-end reads. TCRdb called the 5' RACE reads again in MiXCR, with one record for every CDR3 protein. The sample consists of some 920,000 distinct CDR3 sequences, 51% of them appearing once. Study-wide results and caveats: Shifts in expanded clonotypes may have been confounded by donor CMV status, which was unknown.

This clonotype was obtained from a woman aged 55-70 years in good health. V is TRBV6-6 and J is TRBJ1-6; D remains unclear. What was sequenced was blood. The CDR3 here is CASSLAVPPLHF. The CDR3 DNA is TGTGCCAGCAGTTTAGCGGTTCCACCCCTCCACTTT.